This T cell receptor (beta chain) appears in the sequencing data of a study of tumor-infiltrating lymphocytes in primary liver carcinoma. Study in general: The patient group consisted of men and women aged 30 to 69 years.

The CDR3 consists of 12 residues. Germline V gene lookup returns CDR1 DFQATT and CDR2 SNEGSKA (reference sequence). Co-extraction of RNA and DNA was performed on about 18-33 mg of unsorted bulk tissue. From about 0.45 ug total RNA, TCR beta cDNA was generated with a primer in the constant region. Nested multiplex PCR, run for three rounds with slightly modified ARM-PCR, yielded TCR beta libraries. The first two PCR rounds, around 10 cycles each, used TRBV1-TRBV30 forward primers and a C-beta reverse primer. Using its own MiXCR run on the multiplex PCR reads, TCRdb lists one record per CDR3 protein. The sample has more than 100,000 distinct CDR3 sequences; roughly three fifths are singletons.

This sequence was found in a woman aged 55 to 70 with primary liver carcinoma and hepatitis B virus infection. The specimen sequenced was liver tumor tissue from sampling region 1. Subset reported: tumor region T1, superior pole. V and J are TRBV20-1 and TRBJ2-1; tentatively, D is TRBD2 (5 bases). The chain's CDR3 is CRVSVIFNEQFF. The CDR3 coding sequence is TGCAGAGTTAGCGTGATTTTCAATGAGCAGTTCTTC.